This TCR beta chain was identified in a study of blood T cell repertoires in COVID-19. Study summary: Sources were T cells, B-cell-depleted T cells, or PBMCs; the material itself was cDNA or gDNA.

CDR1 is SGDLS, CDR2 YYNGEE, per germline. After removal of 2 bases from V and 2 bases from J, the junction contained 6 bases not matched to a gene. The CDR3 loop spans 15 amino acids. Under the authors' procedure: Estimation of nucleated cell counts was performed using reference gene primer amplification. The assay was immunoSEQ multiplex PCR, and TCRdb's table has in-frame clones only and misses some. Clonal size and the V and J genes are those of that table, whereas D and trimming came from the DNA. The profile covers 120,000 to 150,000 clones, with approximately 80% appearing a single time and 16% taken by the ten largest.

This TCR was recovered from a man over 45 with acute or convalescent COVID-19. V and J are TRBV9 and TRBJ2-7; 8 bases line up with TRBD1. The specimen was peripheral blood. CDR3 amino acids: CASSVSGTGAYEQYF. The CDR3 DNA follows: TGTGCCAGCAGCGTTTCCGGGACAGGAGCCTACGAGCAGTACTTC.